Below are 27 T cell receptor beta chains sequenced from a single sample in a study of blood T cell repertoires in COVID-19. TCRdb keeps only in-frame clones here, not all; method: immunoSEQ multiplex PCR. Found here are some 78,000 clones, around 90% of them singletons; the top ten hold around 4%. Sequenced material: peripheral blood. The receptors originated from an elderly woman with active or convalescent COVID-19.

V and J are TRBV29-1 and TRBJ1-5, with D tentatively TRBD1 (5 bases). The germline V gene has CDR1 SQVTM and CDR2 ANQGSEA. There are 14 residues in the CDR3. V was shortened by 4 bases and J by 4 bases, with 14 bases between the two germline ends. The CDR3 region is CSVAGGGGNQPQHF. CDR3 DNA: TGCAGCGTTGCCGGGGGTGGCGGGAATCAGCCCCAGCATTTT.

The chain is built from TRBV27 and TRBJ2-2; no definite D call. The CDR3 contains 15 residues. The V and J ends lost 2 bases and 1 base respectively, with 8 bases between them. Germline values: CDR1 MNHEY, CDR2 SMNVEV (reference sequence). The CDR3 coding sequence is TGTGCCAGCAGTTTAAGGAACAGGAACACCGGGGAGCTGTTTTTT. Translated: CASSLRNRNTGELFF.

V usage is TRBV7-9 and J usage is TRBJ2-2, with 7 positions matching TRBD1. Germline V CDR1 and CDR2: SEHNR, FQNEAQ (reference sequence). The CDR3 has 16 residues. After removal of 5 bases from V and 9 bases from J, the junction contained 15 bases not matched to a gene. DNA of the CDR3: TGTGCCAGCAGCCCCCCCGGGACAGCCTCTTATAGGGAGCTGTTTTTT. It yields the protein CASSPPGTASYRELFF.

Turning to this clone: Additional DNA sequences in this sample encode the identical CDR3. The DNA for the CDR3 is TGTGCCAGCAGCCCAGGGGGCTCTGGGGCCAACGTCCTGACTTTC. Translation: CASSPGGSGANVLTF. V gene TRBV7-2 combines with J gene TRBJ2-6; 7 bases fit TRBD1. The junction had 1 base not matched to a gene; V was cut back by 5 bases and J by 0 bases. The V gene's germline CDR1 is SGHTA and CDR2 FQGNSA. There are 15 residues in the CDR3.

The CDR3 is CASSLLAGIADTQYF. The CDR3 DNA sequence: TGTGCCAGTAGTCTTTTAGCGGGAATCGCAGATACGCAGTATTTT. The chain is built from TRBV19 and TRBJ2-3, with 8 bases lining up with TRBD2. CDR1 is LNHDA, CDR2 SQIVND, per germline (reference sequence). The CDR3 length is 15 residues. V lost 5 bases to trimming and J lost 4 bases; unmatched junction nucleotides: 8.

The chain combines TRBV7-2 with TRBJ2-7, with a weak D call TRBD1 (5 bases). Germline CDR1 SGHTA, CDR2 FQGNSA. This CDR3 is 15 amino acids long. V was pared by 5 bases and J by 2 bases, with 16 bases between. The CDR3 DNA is TGTGCCAGCAGCCTTCAATTATGGGGCCCCTACGAGCAGTACTTC. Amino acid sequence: CASSLQLWGPYEQYF.

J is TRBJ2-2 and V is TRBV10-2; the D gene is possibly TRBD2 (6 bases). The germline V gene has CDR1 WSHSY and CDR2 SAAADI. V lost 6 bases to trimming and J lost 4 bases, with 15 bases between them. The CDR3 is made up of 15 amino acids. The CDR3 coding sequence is TGCGCCAGCAGAAGAAACCGGGGGACCACCGGGGAGCTGTTTTTT. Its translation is CASRRNRGTTGELFF.

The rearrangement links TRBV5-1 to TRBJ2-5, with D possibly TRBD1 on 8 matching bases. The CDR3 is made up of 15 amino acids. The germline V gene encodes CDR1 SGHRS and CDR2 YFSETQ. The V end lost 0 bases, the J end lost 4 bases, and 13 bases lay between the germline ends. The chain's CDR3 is CASSLVGGTGETQYF. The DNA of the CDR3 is TGCGCCAGCAGCTTGGTGGGGGGGACAGGAGAGACCCAGTACTTC.

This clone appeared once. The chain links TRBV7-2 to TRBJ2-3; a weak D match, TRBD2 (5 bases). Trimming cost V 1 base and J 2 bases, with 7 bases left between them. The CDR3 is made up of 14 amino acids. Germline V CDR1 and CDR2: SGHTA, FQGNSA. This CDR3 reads CASSLDGITDTQYF. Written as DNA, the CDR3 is TGTGCCAGCAGCTTAGACGGGATCACAGATACGCAGTATTTT.

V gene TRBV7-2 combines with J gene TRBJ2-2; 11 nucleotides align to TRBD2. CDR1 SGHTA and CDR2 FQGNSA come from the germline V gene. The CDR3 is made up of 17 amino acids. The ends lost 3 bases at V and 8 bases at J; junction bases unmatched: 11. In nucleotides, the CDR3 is TGTGCCAGCAGCTTGGGACTAGCGGACTCGTTTGGGGGGGAGCTGTTTTTT. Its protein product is CASSLGLADSFGGELFF.

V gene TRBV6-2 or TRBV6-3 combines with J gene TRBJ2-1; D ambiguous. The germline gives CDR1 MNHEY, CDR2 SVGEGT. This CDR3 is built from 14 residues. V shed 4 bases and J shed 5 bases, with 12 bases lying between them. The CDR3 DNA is TGTGCCAGCAGTTTACACAAGAATAACAATGAGCAGTTCTTC. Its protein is CASSLHKNNNEQFF.

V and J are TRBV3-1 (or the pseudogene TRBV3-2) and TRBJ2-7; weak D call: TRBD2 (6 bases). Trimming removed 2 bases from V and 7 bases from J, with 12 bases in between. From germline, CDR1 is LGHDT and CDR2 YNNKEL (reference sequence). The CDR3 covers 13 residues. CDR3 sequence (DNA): TGTGCCAGCAGCCAAATGAGGGGAGGAGAGCAGTACTTC. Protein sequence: CASSQMRGGEQYF.

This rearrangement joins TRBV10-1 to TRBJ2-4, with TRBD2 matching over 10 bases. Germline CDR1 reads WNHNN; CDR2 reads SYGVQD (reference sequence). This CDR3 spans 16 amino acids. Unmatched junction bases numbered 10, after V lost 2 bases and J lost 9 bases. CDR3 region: CASSEATSGSRGIQYF. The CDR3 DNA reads TGCGCCAGCAGTGAGGCGACTAGCGGGTCGAGGGGCATTCAGTACTTC.

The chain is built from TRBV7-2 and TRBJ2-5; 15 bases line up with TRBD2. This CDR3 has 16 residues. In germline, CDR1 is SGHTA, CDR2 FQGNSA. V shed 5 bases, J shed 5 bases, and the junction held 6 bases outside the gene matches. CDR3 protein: CASSPGLAGGRETQYF. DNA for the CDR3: TGTGCCAGCAGCCCGGGACTAGCGGGAGGACGGGAGACCCAGTACTTC.

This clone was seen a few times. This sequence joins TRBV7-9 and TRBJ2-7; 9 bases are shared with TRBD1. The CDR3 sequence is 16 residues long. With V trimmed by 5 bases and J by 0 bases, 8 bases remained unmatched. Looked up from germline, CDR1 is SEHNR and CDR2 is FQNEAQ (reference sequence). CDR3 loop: CASSPGQGRSSYEQYF. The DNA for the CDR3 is TGTGCCAGCAGCCCGGGACAGGGCCGCAGCTCCTACGAGCAGTACTTC.

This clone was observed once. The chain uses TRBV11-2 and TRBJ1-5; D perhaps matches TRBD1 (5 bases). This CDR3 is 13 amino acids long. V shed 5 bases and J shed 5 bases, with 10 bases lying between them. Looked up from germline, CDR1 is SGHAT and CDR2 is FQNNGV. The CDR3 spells CASSADRHQPQHF. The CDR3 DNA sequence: TGTGCCAGCAGCGCAGACAGACATCAGCCCCAGCATTTT.

The CDR3 DNA reads as TGTGCCAGCTCACCACAACAGGGGAATGAGCAGTTCTTC. Protein sequence: CASSPQQGNEQFF. The V call is TRBV18, the J call TRBJ2-1; TRBD1 aligns across 7 bases. Germline values: CDR1 KGHSH, CDR2 LQKENI. Trimming took 1 base from V and 7 from J; bases not matched to a gene: 1. This CDR3 has 13 amino acids. The whole variable domain, filled in from reference TRBV18 and TRBJ2-1, reads NAGVMQNPRHLVRRRGQEARLRCSPMKGHSHVYWYRQLPEEGLKFMVYLQKENIIDESGMPKERFSAEFPKEGPSILRIQQVVRGDSAAYFCASSPQQGNEQFFGPGTRLTVL.

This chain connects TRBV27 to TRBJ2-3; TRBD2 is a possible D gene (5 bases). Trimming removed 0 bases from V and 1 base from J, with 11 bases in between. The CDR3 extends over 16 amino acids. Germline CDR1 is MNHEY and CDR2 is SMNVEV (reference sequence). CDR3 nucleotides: TGTGCCAGCAGTTTATCGTGGTGGACTCGCACAGATACGCAGTATTTT. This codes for CASSLSWWTRTDTQYF.

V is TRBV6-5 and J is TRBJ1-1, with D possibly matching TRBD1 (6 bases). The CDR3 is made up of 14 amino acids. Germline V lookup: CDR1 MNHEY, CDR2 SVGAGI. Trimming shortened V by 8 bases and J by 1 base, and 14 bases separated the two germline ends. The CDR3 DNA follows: TGTGCCAGCCGAGTAGGGGGTGGGAACACTGAAGCTTTCTTT. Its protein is CASRVGGGNTEAFF.

CDR3 sequence: CASSRGYQETQYF. CDR3 bases: TGTGCCAGCAGCCGCGGGTACCAAGAGACCCAGTACTTC. V and J are TRBV3-1 (or the pseudogene TRBV3-2) and TRBJ2-5, with D maybe TRBD2 (5 bases). CDR1 is LGHDT and CDR2 is YNNKEL in the germline V gene (reference sequence). This CDR3 is 13 amino acids long. V lost 4 bases and J lost 0, with 6 bases in between.

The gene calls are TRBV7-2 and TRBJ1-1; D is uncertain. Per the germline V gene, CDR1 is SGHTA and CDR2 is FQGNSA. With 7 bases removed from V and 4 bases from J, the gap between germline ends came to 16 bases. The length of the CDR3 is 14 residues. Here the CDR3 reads CASKTGFEVTEAFF. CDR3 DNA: TGTGCCAGCAAAACGGGGTTCGAAGTCACTGAAGCTTTCTTT.

CDR3 DNA sequence: TGCGCCAGCAGCTCCCAGCGGAGTAACCAAGAGACCCAGTACTTC. This sequence encodes CASSSQRSNQETQYF. The V gene is TRBV5-1, the J gene TRBJ2-5; maybe TRBD2 (5 bases). The CDR3 has 15 amino acids. The V gene's germline CDR1 is SGHRS and CDR2 YFSETQ. The ends were cut back, 3 bases at V and 0 bases at J, with 12 bases in the middle.

The CDR3 bases are TGTGCCAGTAGTACCTCAGAGGCCGCGGGGGGTGAGCAGTTCTTC. Protein product: CASSTSEAAGGEQFF. The V call is TRBV19, the J call TRBJ2-1, with 8 bases aligning to TRBD2. The CDR3 is 15 amino acids. V was clipped by 4 bases and J by 9 bases; unmatched bases: 11. Germline-derived CDR1 and CDR2 are LNHDA and SQIVND (reference sequence). Full variable domain (remainder filled in from reference TRBV19 and TRBJ2-1): DGGITQSPKYLFRKEGQNVTLSCEQNLNHDAMYWYRQDPGQGLRLIYYSQIVNDFQKGDIAEGYSVSREKKESFPLTVTSAQKNPTAFYLCASSTSEAAGGEQFFGPGTRLTVL.

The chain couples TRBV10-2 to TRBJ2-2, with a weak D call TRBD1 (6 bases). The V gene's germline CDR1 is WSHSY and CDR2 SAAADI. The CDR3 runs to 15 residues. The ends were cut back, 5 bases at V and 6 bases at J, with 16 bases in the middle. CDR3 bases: TGCGCCAGCAGTCGAGGGGACATAAGCTCCGGGGAGCTGTTTTTT. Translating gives CASSRGDISSGELFF.

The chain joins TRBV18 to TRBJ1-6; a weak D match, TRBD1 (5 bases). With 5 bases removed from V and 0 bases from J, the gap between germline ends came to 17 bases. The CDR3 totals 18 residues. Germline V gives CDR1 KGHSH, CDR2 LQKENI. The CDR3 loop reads CASSSGMFSGSYNSPLHF. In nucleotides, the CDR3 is TGTGCCAGCTCATCAGGGATGTTTTCGGGCTCCTATAATTCACCCCTCCACTTT.

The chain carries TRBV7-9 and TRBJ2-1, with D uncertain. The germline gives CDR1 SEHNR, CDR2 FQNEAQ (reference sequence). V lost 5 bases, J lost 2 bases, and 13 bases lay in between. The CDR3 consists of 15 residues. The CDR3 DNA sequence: TGTGCCAGCAGCCCTGACCGAGGCACCTACAATGAGCAGTTCTTC. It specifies CASSPDRGTYNEQFF. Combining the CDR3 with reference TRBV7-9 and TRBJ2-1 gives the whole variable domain DTGVSQNPRHKITKRGQNVTFRCDPISEHNRLYWYRQTLGQGPEFLTYFQNEAQLEKSRLLSDRFSAERPKGSFSTLEIQRTEQGDSAMYLCASSPDRGTYNEQFFGPGTRLTVL.

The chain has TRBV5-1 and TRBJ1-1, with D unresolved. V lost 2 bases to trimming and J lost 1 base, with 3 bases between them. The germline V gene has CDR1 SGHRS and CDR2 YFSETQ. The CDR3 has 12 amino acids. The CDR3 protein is CASSFQNTEAFF. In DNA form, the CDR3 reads TGCGCCAGCAGCTTCCAGAACACTGAAGCTTTCTTT.